This T cell receptor beta chain was recorded in a study of shared clonotypes between healthy human individuals. General study findings and limits: Limitation of the genetic and exposure-history diversity represented came from the few donors.

Note on this clone: Its antigen is still unknown.

Only CD45RO-negative cells positively selected for CCR7 counted as naive CD8 cells, so terminally differentiated effector memory CD45RA+ cells were excluded. As processed by the authors: Junction-only immunoSEQ data arrived without quality scores, meaning filtering differed. Measured with immunoSEQ multiplex PCR; TCRdb has only the in-frame clones, and not every one. Clone size and V and J calls were adopted from that table, with D and trimming inferred from the DNA. The data hold approximately 840,000 clones, with approximately 97% observed a single time. Germline V gives CDR1 SGDLS, CDR2 YYNGEE. V was trimmed by 0 bases and J by 4 bases, leaving 9 bases between them. The CDR3 totals 14 residues.

Sequenced input: naive CD8+ T cells sorted from blood. V is TRBV9 and J is TRBJ2-3; the D gene is possibly TRBD2 (5 bases). This receptor was taken from a man younger than 40 in good health. CDR3 bases: TGTGCCAGCAGCGTAGACGGAGGATCAGATACGCAGTATTTT. This gives the protein CASSVDGGSDTQYF.